The rows below give T cell receptor beta chains drawn from one sample of a study of shared clonotypes between healthy human individuals. Profiled with immunoSEQ multiplex PCR; TCRdb holds only in-frame clones, not every one. The repertoire has millions of clones, around 90% of them found once; the top ten carry around 0.14%. The sequencing input was naive CD4+ T cells sorted from blood. These receptors came from a man aged 18 to 29 in good health. Both conserved end residues are part of each CDR3.

len	v_gene	j_gene	CDR3aa
16	TRBV5-1	TRBJ1-1	CASSPLDQPRYTEAFF
17	TRBV5-1	TRBJ2-1	CASSPGLAGKGHNEQFF
14	TRBV7-9	TRBJ2-7	CASSIGTETYEQYF
16	TRBV4-2	TRBJ2-4	CASSQSRQGTIDIQYF
16	TRBV6-1	TRBJ2-7	CASSKGTPGVLYEQYF
14	TRBV6-4	TRBJ2-2	CASSSGSNTGELFF
16	TRBV4-3	TRBJ1-4	CASSQNTGAINEKLFF
12	TRBV14	TRBJ1-3	CASSPGVYTIYF
14	TRBV6-5	TRBJ1-5	CASSSRQGGQPQHF
17	TRBV30	TRBJ2-2	CAWSLLRAGVVTGELFF
16	TRBV19	TRBJ1-2	CASSSVGRGGDYGYTF
14	TRBV19	TRBJ2-3	CASRGTGRTDTQYF
14	TRBV9	TRBJ1-6	CASSVEGFNSPLHF
13	TRBV18	TRBJ2-7	CASSLRGLWEQYF
15	TRBV5-1	TRBJ2-2	CASSPSGLGTGELFF
15	TRBV6-6	TRBJ1-2	CASSNGGQGGYGYTF
13	TRBV7-2	TRBJ1-2	CASSLQGGYGYTF